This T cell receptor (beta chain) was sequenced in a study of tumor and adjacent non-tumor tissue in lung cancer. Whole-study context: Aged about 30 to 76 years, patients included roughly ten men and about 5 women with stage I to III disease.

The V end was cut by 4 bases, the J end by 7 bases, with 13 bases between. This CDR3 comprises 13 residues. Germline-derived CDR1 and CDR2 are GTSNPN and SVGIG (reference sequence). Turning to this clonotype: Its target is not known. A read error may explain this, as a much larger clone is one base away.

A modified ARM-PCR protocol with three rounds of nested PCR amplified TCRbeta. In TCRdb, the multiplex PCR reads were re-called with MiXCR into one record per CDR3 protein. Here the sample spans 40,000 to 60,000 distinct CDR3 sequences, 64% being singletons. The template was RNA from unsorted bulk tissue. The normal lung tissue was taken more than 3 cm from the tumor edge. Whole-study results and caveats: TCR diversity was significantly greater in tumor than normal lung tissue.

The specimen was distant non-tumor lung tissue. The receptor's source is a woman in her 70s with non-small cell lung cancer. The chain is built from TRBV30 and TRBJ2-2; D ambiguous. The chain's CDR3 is CAWTEDLVGELFF. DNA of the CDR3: TGTGCCTGGACTGAGGACCTTGTCGGGGAGCTGTTTTTT.